Each of the 22 T cell receptor beta chains below was sequenced from the same sample in a study of T cell clonotyping in hematopoietic cell transplantation. This table comes from immunoSEQ multiplex PCR, and its TCRdb copy is limited to in-frame clones, with some not included. The table shows 13,000 to 15,000 clones, with around 97% occurring only once. Here the sequenced sample was peripheral blood mononuclear cells, taken 30 days after allogeneic stem cell transplant. These receptors were collected from a female patient in her forties or fifties who had an allogeneic stem cell transplant from an unrelated donor, so T cells may come from the graft donor. Some clones in this sample may be carry-over from other donors' samples.

V is TRBV6-5 and J is TRBJ1-5; weak D call: TRBD1 (5 bases). Trimming removed 6 bases from V and 3 bases from J, with 15 bases in between. The CDR3 spans 15 residues. Germline CDR1 and CDR2: MNHEY and SVGAGI. The CDR3 reads CASRSSPRANQPQHF. The DNA of the CDR3 is TGTGCCAGCAGGTCCTCCCCCAGGGCCAATCAGCCCCAGCATTTT.

This sequence joins TRBV30 and TRBJ1-6, with unresolved D. CDR3 length: 13 residues. Germline V CDR1 and CDR2: GTSNPN, SVGIG (reference sequence). The V and J ends lost 7 bases and 4 bases respectively, with 11 bases between them. CDR3 nucleotides: TGTGCCTCACGGACGGAATATAATTCACCCCTCCACTTT. This sequence encodes CASRTEYNSPLHF.

The rearrangement uses TRBV19 and TRBJ1-4; D is uncertain. The germline V gene encodes CDR1 LNHDA and CDR2 SQIVND (reference sequence). This CDR3 contains 14 residues. Trimming cost V 4 bases and J 7 bases, with 13 bases left between them. CDR3 region: CASSTIQTAEKLFF. The CDR3 DNA follows: TGTGCCAGTAGTACGATTCAAACGGCTGAAAAACTGTTTTTT.

The V and J genes are TRBV6-5 and TRBJ1-6; TRBD1 is a possible D gene (5 bases). The CDR3 runs to 14 residues. The germline V and J ends were trimmed by 6 bases and 4 bases, with 10 bases remaining between them. Germline CDR1 MNHEY, CDR2 SVGAGI. The CDR3 DNA reads as TGTGCCAGCAGGAGAGGGGAATATAATTCACCCCTCCACTTT. This codes for CASRRGEYNSPLHF.

V usage is TRBV5-1 and J usage is TRBJ1-6; D gene unclear. In germline, CDR1 is SGHRS, CDR2 YFSETQ. The V end lost 0 bases, the J end lost 8 bases, and 12 bases lay between the germline ends. This CDR3 is 15 amino acids long. This CDR3 reads CASSLAGPSYSPLHF. For the CDR3, the DNA is TGCGCCAGCAGCTTGGCCGGCCCAAGTTATTCACCCCTCCACTTT.

This clone was observed once. This sequence joins TRBV6-5 and TRBJ1-6; no reliable D call. The CDR3 sequence is 16 residues long. Between the trimmed V and J ends, which lost 0 bases and 8 bases, there was a span of 14 bases. The germline V gene encodes CDR1 MNHEY and CDR2 SVGAGI. CDR3 in DNA: TGTGCCAGCAGTTACTCGGGCCCCGGCCGGCATTCACCCCTCCACTTT. Translating it yields CASSYSGPGRHSPLHF.

The chain carries TRBV18 and TRBJ1-1; TRBD1 matches 9 bases. CDR1 is KGHSH and CDR2 is LQKENI in the germline V gene. Trimming took 3 bases from V and 2 from J; bases not matched to a gene: 4. The CDR3 loop spans 15 amino acids. The CDR3 sequence is CASSPVQGANTEAFF. CDR3 nucleotides: TGTGCCAGCTCACCGGTACAGGGGGCCAACACTGAAGCTTTCTTT.

The chain employs TRBV25-1 and TRBJ2-2; no firm D call. Germline loops: CDR1 MGHDK, CDR2 SYGVNS. V lost 6 bases and J lost 4, with 18 bases in between. The CDR3 extends over 16 amino acids. The CDR3 region has the DNA TGTGCCAGCAGAGCGAGGCTGCCAACTACCACCGGGGAGCTGTTTTTT. This sequence encodes CASRARLPTTTGELFF.

The chain joins TRBV27 to TRBJ2-7, with TRBD2 identical over 12 bases. The CDR3 contains 13 residues. Trimming at V came to 7 bases and at J to 6 bases, leaving 4 bases not matched to a gene. Germline V gene sequence: CDR1 MNHEY, CDR2 SMNVEV (reference sequence). The DNA of the CDR3 is TGTGCCAGCAAACTAGCGGGAGGTGTCGAGCAGTACTTC. Encoded protein: CASKLAGGVEQYF.

The V gene is TRBV7-3, the J gene TRBJ1-1; D might be TRBD1 (6 bases). Trimming took 4 bases from V and 0 from J, leaving 12 bases between them. The CDR3 consists of 15 residues. Germline lookup yields CDR1 SGHTA and CDR2 FQGTGA. The CDR3 nucleotides are TGTGCCAGCAGCTCTGGACAGACGATGAACACTGAAGCTTTCTTT. Translated, it gives CASSSGQTMNTEAFF.

The gene calls are TRBV19 and TRBJ2-3, with D possibly TRBD1 on 5 matching bases. Germline lookup yields CDR1 LNHDA and CDR2 SQIVND (reference sequence). The length of the CDR3 is 15 residues. V shed 5 bases and J shed 1 base, with 13 bases lying between them. CDR3 coding DNA: TGTGCCAGTAGTCCCCGACAGAGAGGCACAGATACGCAGTATTTT. Translating gives CASSPRQRGTDTQYF.

J is TRBJ2-3 and V is TRBV6-4; TRBD2 aligns across 8 bases. The J segment lost 1 base and the V segment lost 3 bases, leaving 6 bases of the junction unmatched. CDR3 size: 16 residues. Germline assignment: CDR1 MRHNA and CDR2 SNTAGT. This CDR3 is CASSEAGGGGTDTQYF. For the CDR3, the DNA is TGTGCCAGCAGTGAGGCGGGGGGAGGAGGCACAGATACGCAGTATTTT.

This clone was picked up one time. The chain has TRBV11-2 and TRBJ1-2, with 9 bases aligning to TRBD1. There are 16 residues in the CDR3. The germline V gene encodes CDR1 SGHAT and CDR2 FQNNGV. Losses at the gene ends were 2 bases for V and 6 bases for J; bases not matched to a gene: 10. The DNA for the CDR3 is TGTGCCAGCAGCTTAACGTTTCTTGGACAGGGGAATGGCTACACCTTC. This codes for CASSLTFLGQGNGYTF.

The chain combines TRBV19 with TRBJ1-3; D may be TRBD1 (5 bases). Deletions cut 6 bases from V and 1 base from J, with 7 bases between. Germline lookup yields CDR1 LNHDA and CDR2 SQIVND (reference sequence). The CDR3 is 13 residues long. In nucleotides, the CDR3 is TGTGCCAGTAGGACAGTTTCTGGAAACACCATATATTTT. The encoded protein is CASRTVSGNTIYF. The full variable domain, in which reference TRBV19 and TRBJ1-3 provide the parts outside the CDR3, is DGGITQSPKYLFRKEGQNVTLSCEQNLNHDAMYWYRQDPGQGLRLIYYSQIVNDFQKGDIAEGYSVSREKKESFPLTVTSAQKNPTAFYLCASRTVSGNTIYFGEGSWLTVV.

V is TRBV6-5 and J is TRBJ2-7; unclear D gene. The CDR3 totals 14 residues. The germline gives CDR1 MNHEY, CDR2 SVGAGI. V dropped 2 bases and J dropped 0 bases, with 8 bases sitting between them. CDR3 in amino acids: CASSYGYSSYEQYF. DNA of the CDR3: TGTGCCAGCAGTTACGGGTACAGCTCCTACGAGCAGTACTTC.

The chain recombines TRBV9 with TRBJ1-2; D possibly corresponds to TRBD1 (5 bases). The CDR3 consists of 14 residues. CDR1 SGDLS and CDR2 YYNGEE come from the germline V gene. The V end lost 0 bases, the J end lost 4 bases, and 10 bases lay between the germline ends. DNA of the CDR3: TGTGCCAGCAGCGTAGCTCGGGGCGGCTATGGCTACACCTTC. This codes for CASSVARGGYGYTF.

This chain uses TRBV14 with TRBJ1-6; perhaps TRBD1 as D (5 bases). CDR1 is SGHDN and CDR2 is FVKESK in the germline V gene. The V end was cut by 0 bases, the J end by 8 bases, with 17 bases between. The CDR3 loop spans 17 amino acids. CDR3 bases: TGTGCCAGCAGCCAAGACGTTGGGGGGATTGTTGATTCACCCCTCCACTTT. Translated, it gives CASSQDVGGIVDSPLHF.

V and J are TRBV6-5 and TRBJ2-7, with TRBD1 matching over 8 bases. This CDR3 spans 14 amino acids. V shed 2 bases and J 7 bases; nucleotides not matched to a gene: 7. The germline CDR1 and CDR2 sequences are MNHEY and SVGAGI. CDR3 residues: CASSYRTGLGEQYF. CDR3 coding DNA: TGTGCCAGCAGTTACAGGACAGGGCTAGGGGAGCAGTACTTC.

The genes are TRBV2 and TRBJ2-7, with TRBD1 matching 10 bases. The CDR3 spans 13 residues. Germline loops: CDR1 SNHLY, CDR2 FYNNEI. J gave up 2 bases and V 10 bases, and 5 bases lay outside the gene matches. CDR3 nucleotides: TGTGCCACCTGGGACAGGGGTACCTACGAGCAGTACTTC. It is translated as CATWDRGTYEQYF.

This chain uses TRBV29-1 with TRBJ2-7, with 15 bases aligning to TRBD2. Germline CDR1 is SQVTM and CDR2 is ANQGSEA. The CDR3 is 18 amino acids. The J segment lost 7 bases and the V segment lost 6 bases, leaving 19 bases of the junction unmatched. The CDR3 sequence is CSVTPWTSGRAAPREQYF. Here the CDR3 DNA reads TGCAGCGTGACCCCTTGGACTAGCGGGAGGGCCGCTCCAAGGGAGCAGTACTTC.

The CDR3 region is CASSVGLGTSGRANEQFF. CDR3 DNA: TGTGCCAGCAGCGTAGGCCTTGGGACTAGCGGGAGGGCCAATGAGCAGTTCTTC. The chain has TRBV9 and TRBJ2-1, with 16 bases identical to TRBD2. CDR3 length equals 18 residues. Germline loops: CDR1 SGDLS, CDR2 YYNGEE. Unmatched junction bases numbered 6, after V lost 0 bases and J lost 6 bases.

The chain joins TRBV6-1 to TRBJ2-3; D gene uncertain. Germline V gene lookup returns CDR1 MNHNS and CDR2 SASEGT. The CDR3 runs 14 residues. The V end was cut by 4 bases, the J end by 2 bases, with 10 bases between. The CDR3 coding sequence is TGTGCCAGCAGTGGTTGGAGAGACACAGATACGCAGTATTTT. It specifies CASSGWRDTDTQYF.